The 18 T cell receptor beta chains listed next were all sequenced from one sample in a study of T cell responses to AZD1222 COVID-19 vaccine. Produced via immunoSEQ multiplex PCR; TCRdb's table is partial and in-frame only. The sample includes around 160,000 clones, approximately 78% of them seen just once. Sequenced here: peripheral blood, sampled on day 0 of MenACWY control vaccination. The receptors originated from an adult in good health.

This clone was seen a single time. The chain combines TRBV10-3 with TRBJ1-1; no firm D call. Trimming took 8 bases from V and 0 from J, leaving 10 bases between them. Germline assignment: CDR1 ENHRY and CDR2 SYGVKD. This CDR3 has 13 amino acids. The CDR3 spells CAIRRGLNTEAFF. DNA of the CDR3: TGTGCCATCCGCCGCGGGCTGAACACTGAAGCTTTCTTT.

V gene TRBV5-1 combines with J gene TRBJ2-2, with a weak D call TRBD1 (6 bases). The germline V gene encodes CDR1 SGHRS and CDR2 YFSETQ. V lost 2 bases and J 4 bases, leaving 18 bases between the germline ends. The length of the CDR3 is 17 residues. CDR3 in amino acids: CASSFGTGYWGTGELFF. As DNA, the CDR3 is TGCGCCAGCAGCTTCGGCACAGGGTACTGGGGCACCGGGGAGCTGTTTTTT.

This clone has only a few counts. The chain recombines TRBV19 with TRBJ2-6; D remains ambiguous. Germline CDR1 LNHDA, CDR2 SQIVND (reference sequence). Between the trimmed V and J ends, which lost 10 bases and 0 bases, there was a span of 10 bases. This CDR3 spans 14 amino acids. The CDR3 region has the DNA TGTGCCACCCGCCCGGGCTCTGGGGCCAACGTCCTGACTTTC. Its protein product is CATRPGSGANVLTF.

The sample holds one count of this clone. This chain uses TRBV25-1 with TRBJ1-4, with D uncertain. This CDR3 is built from 13 residues. V was clipped by 6 bases and J by 8 bases, with 13 bases between them. Germline V gene data show CDR1 as MGHDK and CDR2 as SYGVNS. CDR3 sequence: CASSYRTGEKLFF. CDR3 in DNA: TGTGCCAGCAGCTATAGGACCGGAGAAAAACTGTTTTTT.

The rearrangement links TRBV6-2 or TRBV6-3 to TRBJ1-5; perhaps TRBD1 as D (6 bases). Looked up from germline, CDR1 is MNHEY and CDR2 is SVGEGT. The CDR3 spans 21 residues. Trimming shortened V by 2 bases and J by 0 bases, and 26 bases separated the two germline ends. The chain's CDR3 is CASSYVIGQGREAYSNQPQHF. The CDR3 region has the DNA TGTGCCAGCAGTTACGTGATAGGCCAGGGGAGAGAGGCGTATAGCAATCAGCCCCAGCATTTT.

The chain has TRBV6-6 and TRBJ2-3; 8 bases agree with TRBD1. The junction had 8 bases not matched to a gene; V was cut back by 6 bases and J by 3 bases. This CDR3 contains 15 residues. Germline CDR1 is MNHNY and CDR2 is SVGAGI (reference sequence). CDR3 protein: CASSRGQGITDTQYF. The CDR3 nucleotides read TGTGCCAGCAGCCGAGGACAGGGAATAACAGATACGCAGTATTTT.

The chain recombines TRBV9 with TRBJ1-2, with D possibly TRBD1 on 6 matching bases. Germline loops: CDR1 SGDLS, CDR2 YYNGEE. This CDR3 contains 16 residues. V was clipped by 0 bases and J by 10 bases, with 22 bases between them. The CDR3 is CASSVATFRGAPDYTF. CDR3 DNA sequence: TGTGCCAGCAGCGTAGCGACTTTCAGGGGTGCCCCCGACTACACCTTC.

The chain recombines TRBV12-3 or TRBV12-4 with TRBJ1-1; a weak D match, TRBD1 (5 bases). V was trimmed by 3 bases and J by 10 bases, leaving 9 bases between them. The CDR3 extends over 11 amino acids. CDR3 in amino acids: CASSLGTGAFF. The CDR3 coding sequence is TGTGCCAGCAGTTTGGGGACCGGAGCTTTCTTT.

This clone appeared a single time. The genes are TRBV5-4 and TRBJ1-3; tentative D call: TRBD1 (5 bases). The CDR3 has 17 residues. V lost 0 bases to trimming and J lost 0 bases, with 13 bases between them. Germline V gives CDR1 SGHNT, CDR2 YYREEE (reference sequence). CDR3 sequence reads: CASSLGGRALSGNTIYF. The CDR3 nucleotides read TGTGCCAGCAGCTTGGGGGGGAGGGCTCTCTCTGGAAACACCATATATTTT.

V and J are TRBV7-6 and TRBJ1-2, with D possibly matching TRBD1 (5 bases). Germline-derived CDR1 and CDR2 are SGHVS and FNYEAQ. The germline V and J ends were trimmed by 3 bases and 5 bases, with 7 bases remaining between them. CDR3 length: 12 residues. For the CDR3, the DNA is TGTGCCAGCAGCTTGGAGGGGTATGGCTACACCTTC. The encoded protein is CASSLEGYGYTF.

The chain couples TRBV27 to TRBJ2-6, with D possibly matching TRBD1 (6 bases). V was cut by 8 bases and J by 0 bases, with 11 bases left in between. CDR3 length: 15 residues. Germline loops: CDR1 MNHEY, CDR2 SMNVEV (reference sequence). CDR3 in DNA: TGTGCCAGCCGGGACACCCACTCTGGGGCCAACGTCCTGACTTTC. Its protein product is CASRDTHSGANVLTF.

This clone is a singleton in its sample. The chain links TRBV7-9 to TRBJ1-2, with D perhaps matching TRBD1 (6 bases). The CDR3 length is 12 residues. With 2 bases removed from V and 8 bases from J, the gap between germline ends came to 9 bases. The germline V gene encodes CDR1 SEHNR and CDR2 FQNEAQ (reference sequence). CDR3 amino acids: CASSLRGAGYTF. The DNA for the CDR3 is TGTGCCAGCAGCTTAAGGGGGGCCGGCTACACCTTC.

The rearrangement joins TRBV11-2 to TRBJ2-1; 12 bases align to TRBD2. With V trimmed by 6 bases and J by 4 bases, 4 bases remained unmatched. In germline, CDR1 is SGHAT, CDR2 FQNNGV. The CDR3 is made up of 15 amino acids. CDR3: CASSLGLAGYNEQFF. The CDR3 DNA sequence: TGTGCCAGCAGTCTTGGACTAGCGGGGTACAATGAGCAGTTCTTC.

The chain uses TRBV29-1 and TRBJ2-5; 8 positions match TRBD2. This CDR3 has 16 residues. Per germline, CDR1 SQVTM and CDR2 ANQGSEA. After removal of 3 bases from V and 4 bases from J, the junction contained 13 bases not matched to a gene. This CDR3 reads CSVDPRGTRGAETQYF. DNA for the CDR3: TGCAGCGTTGACCCTCGGGGGACTAGAGGTGCAGAGACCCAGTACTTC.

The chain employs TRBV10-3 and TRBJ1-3, with TRBD1 identical over 8 bases. V lost 3 bases, J lost 1 base, and 8 bases stayed unmatched. The CDR3 consists of 17 residues. Germline loops: CDR1 ENHRY, CDR2 SYGVKD. The CDR3 protein is CAISDPGQAVSGNTIYF. In DNA, the CDR3 is TGTGCCATCAGTGACCCGGGACAGGCCGTTTCTGGAAACACCATATATTTT.

Points on this clone: Germline and junction disagree at one end, which may indicate a read error. The J gene is TRBJ1-1, the V gene TRBV24-1; D is uncertain. CDR1 KGHDR and CDR2 SFDVKD come from the germline V gene. This CDR3 spans 11 amino acids. For the CDR3, the DNA is TGTGCCACCAGTGGCCCGGGCTGCCCTCTCTTT. Translation: CATSGPGCPLF.

The chain couples TRBV6-5 to TRBJ1-2; TRBD1 matches at 11 bases. V trimming: 2 bases; J trimming: 6 bases; junction bases outside the gene matches: 8. The CDR3 has 16 residues. In germline, CDR1 is MNHEY, CDR2 SVGAGI. In DNA, the CDR3 is TGTGCCAGCAGTTACGGACGGACAGGGGGCGTAGATGGCTACACCTTC. It codes for CASSYGRTGGVDGYTF.

The rearrangement joins TRBV4-1 to TRBJ2-7; 14 bases fit TRBD2. The length of the CDR3 is 17 residues. Trimming at V came to 6 bases and at J to 3 bases, leaving 10 bases not matched to a gene. Looked up from germline, CDR1 is MGHRA and CDR2 is YSYEKL. The CDR3 spells CASSLQGLAGGSYEQYF. The CDR3 DNA is TGCGCCAGCAGTCTTCAAGGACTAGCGGGGGGTAGCTACGAGCAGTACTTC.